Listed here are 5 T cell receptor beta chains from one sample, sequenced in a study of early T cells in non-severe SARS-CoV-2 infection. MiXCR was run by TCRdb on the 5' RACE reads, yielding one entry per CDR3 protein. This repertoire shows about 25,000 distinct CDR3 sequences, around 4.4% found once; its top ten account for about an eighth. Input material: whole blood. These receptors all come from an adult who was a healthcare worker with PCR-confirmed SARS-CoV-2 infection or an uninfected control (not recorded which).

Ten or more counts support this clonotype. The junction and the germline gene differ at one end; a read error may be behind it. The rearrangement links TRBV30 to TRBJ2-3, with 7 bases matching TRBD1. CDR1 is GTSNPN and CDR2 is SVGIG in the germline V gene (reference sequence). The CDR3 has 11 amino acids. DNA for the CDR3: TGCTCAGGGGGACCCACAGATACGCAGTATTTT. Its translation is CSGGPTDTQYF. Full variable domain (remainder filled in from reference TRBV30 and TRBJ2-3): SQTIHQWPATLVQPVGSPLSLECTVEGTSNPNLYWYRQAAGRGLQLLFYSVGIGQISSEVPQNLSASRPQDRQFILSSKKLLLSDSGFYLCSGGPTDTQYFGPGTRLTVL.

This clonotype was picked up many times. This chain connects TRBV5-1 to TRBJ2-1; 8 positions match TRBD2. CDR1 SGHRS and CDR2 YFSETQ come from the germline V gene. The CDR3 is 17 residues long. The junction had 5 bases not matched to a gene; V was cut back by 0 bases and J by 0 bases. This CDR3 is CASSLDPREVSYNEQFF. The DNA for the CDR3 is TGCGCCAGCAGCTTGGATCCGCGGGAGGTCTCCTACAATGAGCAGTTCTTC.

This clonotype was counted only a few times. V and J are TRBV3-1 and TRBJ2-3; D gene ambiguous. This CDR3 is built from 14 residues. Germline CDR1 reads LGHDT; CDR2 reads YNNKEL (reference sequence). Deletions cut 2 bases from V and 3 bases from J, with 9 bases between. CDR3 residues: CASSQSVGTDTQYF. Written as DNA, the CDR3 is TGTGCCAGCAGCCAAAGCGTAGGAACAGATACGCAGTATTTT.

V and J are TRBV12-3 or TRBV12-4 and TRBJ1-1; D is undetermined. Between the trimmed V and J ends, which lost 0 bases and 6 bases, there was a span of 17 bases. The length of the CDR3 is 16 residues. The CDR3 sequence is CASSLARVTIGAEAFF. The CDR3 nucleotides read TGTGCCAGCAGTTTAGCCCGGGTTACAATTGGCGCTGAAGCTTTCTTT.

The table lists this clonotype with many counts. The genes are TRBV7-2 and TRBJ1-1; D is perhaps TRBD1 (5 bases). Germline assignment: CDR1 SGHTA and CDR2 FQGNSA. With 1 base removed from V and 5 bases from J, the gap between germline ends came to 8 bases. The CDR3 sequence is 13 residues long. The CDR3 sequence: CASSLDRRTEAFF. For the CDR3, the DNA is TGTGCCAGCAGCTTAGACAGGCGGACTGAAGCTTTCTTT.